This TCR beta chain was recorded in a study of cytomegalovirus exposure and HLA in healthy donors. The CDR3 spans 15 residues. Trimming cost V 0 bases and J 5 bases; bases outside gene matches: 4. In germline, CDR1 is GTSNPN, CDR2 SVGIG (reference sequence). PCR was performed using 60 Vbeta and 13 Jbeta primers. Profiled with immunoSEQ multiplex PCR; TCRdb holds only in-frame clones, not every one. The repertoire holds more than 80,000 clones, under 85% seen once, with more than 3% in the top ten. The chain couples TRBV30 to TRBJ2-5; 12 nucleotides align to TRBD2. The source of this sequence is a female donor in good health and CMV-seropositive. Sequenced sample: PBMCs. The DNA for the CDR3 is TGTGCCTGGAGTGTACTAGCGGGAGGTACGGAGACCCAGTACTTC. Amino acids: CAWSVLAGGTETQYF.